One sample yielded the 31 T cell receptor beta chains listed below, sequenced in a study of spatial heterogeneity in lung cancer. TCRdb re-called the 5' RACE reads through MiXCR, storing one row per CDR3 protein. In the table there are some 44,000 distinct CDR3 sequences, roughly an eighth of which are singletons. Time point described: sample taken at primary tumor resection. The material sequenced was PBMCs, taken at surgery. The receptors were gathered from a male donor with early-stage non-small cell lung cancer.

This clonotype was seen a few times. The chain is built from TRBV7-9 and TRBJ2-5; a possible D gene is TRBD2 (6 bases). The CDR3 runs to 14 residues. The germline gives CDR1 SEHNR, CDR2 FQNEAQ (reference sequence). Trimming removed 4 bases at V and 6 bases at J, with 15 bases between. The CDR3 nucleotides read TGTGCCAGCAGCTCCGAAGGGGACTCCCAGACCCAGTACTTC. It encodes CASSSEGDSQTQYF. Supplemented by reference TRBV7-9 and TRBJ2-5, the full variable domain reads DTGVSQNPRHKITKRGQNVTFRCDPISEHNRLYWYRQTLGQGPEFLTYFQNEAQLEKSRLLSDRFSAERPKGSFSTLEIQRTEQGDSAMYLCASSSEGDSQTQYFGPGTRLLVL.

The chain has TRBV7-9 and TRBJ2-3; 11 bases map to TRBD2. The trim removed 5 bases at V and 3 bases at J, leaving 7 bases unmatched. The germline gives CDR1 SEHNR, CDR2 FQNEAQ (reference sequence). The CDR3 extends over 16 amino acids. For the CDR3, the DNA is TGTGCCAGCAGCCCCACCCTAGCGGGGGGAACAGATACGCAGTATTTT. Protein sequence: CASSPTLAGGTDTQYF.

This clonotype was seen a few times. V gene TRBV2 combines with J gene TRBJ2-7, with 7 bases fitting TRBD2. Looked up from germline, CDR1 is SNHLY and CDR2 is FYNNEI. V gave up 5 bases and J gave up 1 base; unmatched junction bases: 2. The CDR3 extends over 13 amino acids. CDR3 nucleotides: TGTGCCAGCAGTTCGGGACTATCCTACGAGCAGTACTTC. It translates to CASSSGLSYEQYF.

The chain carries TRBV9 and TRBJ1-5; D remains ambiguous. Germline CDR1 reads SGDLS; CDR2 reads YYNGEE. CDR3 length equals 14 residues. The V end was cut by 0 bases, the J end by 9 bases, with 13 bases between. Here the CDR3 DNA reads TGTGCCAGCAGCGTAGGGCTCAACTCCGGGCCCCAGCATTTT. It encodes CASSVGLNSGPQHF.

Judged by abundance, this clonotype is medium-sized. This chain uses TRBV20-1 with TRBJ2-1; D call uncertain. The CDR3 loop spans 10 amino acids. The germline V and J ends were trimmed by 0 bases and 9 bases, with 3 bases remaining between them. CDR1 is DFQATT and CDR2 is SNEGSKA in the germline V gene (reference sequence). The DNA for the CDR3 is TGCAGTGCTAGAGACCTTGAGCAGTTCTTC. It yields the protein CSARDLEQFF.

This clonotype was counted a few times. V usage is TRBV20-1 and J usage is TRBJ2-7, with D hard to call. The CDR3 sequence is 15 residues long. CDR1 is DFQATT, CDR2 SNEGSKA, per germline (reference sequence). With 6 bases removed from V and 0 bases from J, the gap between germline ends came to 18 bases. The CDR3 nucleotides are TGCAGTGCGGAGAGGTATCAGGCAGACTCCTACGAGCAGTACTTC. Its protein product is CSAERYQADSYEQYF.

CDR3 region: CASRQGPDTQYF. DNA of the CDR3: TGTGCCAGCAGACAGGGCCCAGATACGCAGTATTTT. This rearrangement joins TRBV2 to TRBJ2-3; weak D call: TRBD1 (6 bases). This CDR3 spans 12 amino acids. The V and J ends lost 6 bases and 4 bases respectively, with 8 bases between them. Germline V lookup: CDR1 SNHLY, CDR2 FYNNEI. Combining the CDR3 with reference TRBV2 and TRBJ2-3 gives the whole variable domain EPEVTQTPSHQVTQMGQEVILRCVPISNHLYFYWYRQILGQKVEFLVSFYNNEISEKSEIFDDQFSVERPDGSNFTLKIRSTKLEDSAMYFCASRQGPDTQYFGPGTRLTVL.

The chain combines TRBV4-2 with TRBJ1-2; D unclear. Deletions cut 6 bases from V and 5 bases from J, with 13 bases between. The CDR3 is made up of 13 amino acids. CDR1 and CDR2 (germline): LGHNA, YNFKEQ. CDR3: CASRLIGRYGYTF. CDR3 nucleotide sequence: TGTGCCAGCAGGTTAATAGGGCGGTATGGCTACACCTTC.

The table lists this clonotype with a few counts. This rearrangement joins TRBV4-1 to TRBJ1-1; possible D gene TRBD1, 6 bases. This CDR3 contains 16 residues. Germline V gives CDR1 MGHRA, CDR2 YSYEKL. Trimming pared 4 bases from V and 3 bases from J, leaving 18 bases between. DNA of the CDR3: TGCGCCAGCAGCCTACACGGTCGGGGGGCTTACACTGAAGCTTTCTTT. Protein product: CASSLHGRGAYTEAFF.

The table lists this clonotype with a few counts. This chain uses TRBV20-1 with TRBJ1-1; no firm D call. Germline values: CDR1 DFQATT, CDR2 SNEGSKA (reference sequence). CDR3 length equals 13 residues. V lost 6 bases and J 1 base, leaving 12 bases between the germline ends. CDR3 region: CSAAGSQNTEAFF. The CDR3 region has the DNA TGCAGTGCCGCGGGTTCTCAGAACACTGAAGCTTTCTTT.

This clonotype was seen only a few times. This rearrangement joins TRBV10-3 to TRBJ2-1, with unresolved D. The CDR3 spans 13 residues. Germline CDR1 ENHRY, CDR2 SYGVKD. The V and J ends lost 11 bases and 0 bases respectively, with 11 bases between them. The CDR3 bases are TGTGCCCTCGGAAAAGACTCCTACAATGAGCAGTTCTTC. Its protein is CALGKDSYNEQFF.

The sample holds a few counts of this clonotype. Here the CDR3 DNA reads TGTGCCAGCAGCTTAGTTGCAGGGGCCTACGAGCAGTACTTC. Translated, it gives CASSLVAGAYEQYF. J is TRBJ2-7 and V is TRBV7-2; the D gene is possibly TRBD1 (6 bases). The V gene lost 1 base and the J gene lost 2 bases, with 9 bases spanning the gap. Germline V CDR1 and CDR2: SGHTA, FQGNSA. This CDR3 has 14 amino acids. The variable domain in full, completed from reference TRBV7-2 and TRBJ2-7, reads GAGVSQSPSNKVTEKGKDVELRCDPISGHTALYWYRQSLGQGLEFLIYFQGNSAPDKSGLPSDRFSAERTGGSVSTLTIQRTQQEDSAVYLCASSLVAGAYEQYFGPGTRLTVT.

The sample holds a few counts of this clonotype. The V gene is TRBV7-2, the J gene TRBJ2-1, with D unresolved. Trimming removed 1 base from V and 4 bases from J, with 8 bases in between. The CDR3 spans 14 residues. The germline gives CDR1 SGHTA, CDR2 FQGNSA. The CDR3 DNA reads TGTGCCAGCAGCTTAGATGCCCGTTACAATGAGCAGTTCTTC. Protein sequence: CASSLDARYNEQFF.

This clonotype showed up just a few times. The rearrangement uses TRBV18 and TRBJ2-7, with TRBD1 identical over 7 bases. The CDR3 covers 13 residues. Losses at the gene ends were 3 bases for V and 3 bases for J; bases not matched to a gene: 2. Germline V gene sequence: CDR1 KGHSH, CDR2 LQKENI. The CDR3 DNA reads TGTGCCAGCTCACCCCAGGGGGTCTACGAGCAGTACTTC. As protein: CASSPQGVYEQYF.

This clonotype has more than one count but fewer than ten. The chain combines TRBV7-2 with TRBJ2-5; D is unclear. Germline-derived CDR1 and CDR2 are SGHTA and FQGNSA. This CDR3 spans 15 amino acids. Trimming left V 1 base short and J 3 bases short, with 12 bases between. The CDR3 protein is CASSLVLRREETQYF. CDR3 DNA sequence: TGTGCCAGCAGCTTAGTTTTGAGACGGGAAGAGACCCAGTACTTC. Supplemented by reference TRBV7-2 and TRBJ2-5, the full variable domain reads GAGVSQSPSNKVTEKGKDVELRCDPISGHTALYWYRQSLGQGLEFLIYFQGNSAPDKSGLPSDRFSAERTGGSVSTLTIQRTQQEDSAVYLCASSLVLRREETQYFGPGTRLLVL.

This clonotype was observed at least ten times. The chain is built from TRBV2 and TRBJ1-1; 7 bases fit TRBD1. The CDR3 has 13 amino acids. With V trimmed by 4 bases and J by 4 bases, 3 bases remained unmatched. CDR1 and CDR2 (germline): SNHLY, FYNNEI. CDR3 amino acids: CASSVNRGTEAFF. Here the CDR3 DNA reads TGTGCCAGCAGTGTGAACAGGGGCACTGAAGCTTTCTTT.

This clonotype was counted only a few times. The CDR3 bases are TGTGCCAGCAGTTTAAGAGGGGAAGCCGGGCCCCAGCATTTT. Protein sequence: CASSLRGEAGPQHF. The chain employs TRBV27 and TRBJ1-5; a weak D match, TRBD1 (5 bases). Germline-derived CDR1 and CDR2 are MNHEY and SMNVEV (reference sequence). The CDR3 consists of 14 residues. The V end lost 2 bases, the J end lost 9 bases, and 14 bases lay between the germline ends.

The CDR3 loop reads CSARIAGLNNEQFF. CDR3 nucleotides: TGCAGTGCTAGGATAGCGGGGCTTAACAATGAGCAGTTCTTC. The chain recombines TRBV20-1 with TRBJ2-1, with 8 positions matching TRBD2. CDR1 DFQATT and CDR2 SNEGSKA come from the germline V gene (reference sequence). This CDR3 has 14 amino acids. The V and J ends lost 3 bases and 5 bases, in that order; junction bases with no gene match: 6.

The CDR3 is CASSLVGQGTPEQYF. The DNA for the CDR3 is TGTGCCAGCAGCTTAGTAGGACAGGGAACTCCCGAGCAGTACTTC. The chain combines TRBV7-9 with TRBJ2-7; 8 nucleotides agree with TRBD1. CDR1 and CDR2 (germline): SEHNR, FQNEAQ (reference sequence). J was trimmed by 6 bases and V by 1 base; bases with no gene match: 8. The CDR3 is 15 residues long. Based on the CDR3 plus reference TRBV7-9 and TRBJ2-7, the full variable domain is DTGVSQNPRHKITKRGQNVTFRCDPISEHNRLYWYRQTLGQGPEFLTYFQNEAQLEKSRLLSDRFSAERPKGSFSTLEIQRTEQGDSAMYLCASSLVGQGTPEQYFGPGTRLTVT.

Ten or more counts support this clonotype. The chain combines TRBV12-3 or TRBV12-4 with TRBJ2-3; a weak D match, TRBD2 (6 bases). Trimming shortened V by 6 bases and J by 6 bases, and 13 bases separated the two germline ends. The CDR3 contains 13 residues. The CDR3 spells CASRGTGRDTQYF. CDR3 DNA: TGTGCCAGCAGGGGGACTGGGCGCGATACGCAGTATTTT.

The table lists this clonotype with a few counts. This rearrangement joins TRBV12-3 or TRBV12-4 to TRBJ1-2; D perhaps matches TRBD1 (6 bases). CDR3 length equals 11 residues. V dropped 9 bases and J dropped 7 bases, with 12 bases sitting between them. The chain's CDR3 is CASSQGFGYTF. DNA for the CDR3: TGTGCCAGTTCCCAGGGGTTTGGCTACACCTTC.

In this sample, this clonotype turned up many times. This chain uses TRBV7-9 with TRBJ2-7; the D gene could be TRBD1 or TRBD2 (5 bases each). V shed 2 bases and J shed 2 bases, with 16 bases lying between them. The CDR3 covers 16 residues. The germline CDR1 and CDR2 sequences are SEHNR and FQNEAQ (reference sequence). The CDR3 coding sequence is TGTGCCAGCAGCTTATATGGAAGGGACCAGGCCTACGAGCAGTACTTC. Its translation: CASSLYGRDQAYEQYF.

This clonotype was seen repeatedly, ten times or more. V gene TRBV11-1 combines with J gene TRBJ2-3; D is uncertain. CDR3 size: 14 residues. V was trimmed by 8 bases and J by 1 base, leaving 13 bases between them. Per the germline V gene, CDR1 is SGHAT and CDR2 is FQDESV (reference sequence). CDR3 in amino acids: CASLPGGGTDTQYF. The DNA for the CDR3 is TGTGCCAGCCTTCCGGGTGGAGGCACAGATACGCAGTATTTT.

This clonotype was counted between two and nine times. CDR3 sequence (DNA): TGTGCCAGCAGCTTAGGTGCGGCAGAAACTAACTATGGCTACACCTTC. Amino acid sequence: CASSLGAAETNYGYTF. The chain employs TRBV7-9 and TRBJ1-2; no clear D gene. Between the trimmed V and J ends, which lost 1 base and 0 bases, there was a span of 12 bases. The CDR3 consists of 16 residues. Germline V gene sequence: CDR1 SEHNR, CDR2 FQNEAQ (reference sequence).

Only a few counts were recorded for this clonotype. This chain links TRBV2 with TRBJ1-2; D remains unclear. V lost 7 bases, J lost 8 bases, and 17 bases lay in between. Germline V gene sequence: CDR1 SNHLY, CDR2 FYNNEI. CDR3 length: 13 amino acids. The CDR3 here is CASTQEGTGGYTF. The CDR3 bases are TGTGCCAGCACCCAAGAGGGTACGGGCGGCTACACCTTC.

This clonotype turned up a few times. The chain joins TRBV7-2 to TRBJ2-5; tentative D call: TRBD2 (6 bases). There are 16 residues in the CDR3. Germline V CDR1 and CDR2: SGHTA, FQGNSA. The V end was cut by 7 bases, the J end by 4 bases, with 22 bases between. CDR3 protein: CASTLGFSGYLETQYF. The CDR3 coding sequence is TGTGCCAGCACCCTCGGATTTAGCGGATACCTAGAGACCCAGTACTTC.

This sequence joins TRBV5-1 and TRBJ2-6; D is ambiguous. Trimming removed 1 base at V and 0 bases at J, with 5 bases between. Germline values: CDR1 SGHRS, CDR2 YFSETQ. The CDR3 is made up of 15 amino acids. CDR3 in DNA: TGCGCCAGCAGCTTGAACCCCTCTGGGGCCAACGTCCTGACTTTC. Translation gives CASSLNPSGANVLTF.

CDR3 coding DNA: TGTGCCAGCAGCTCTTTAAGGACAGGGCATCAGTTCTTC. Amino acids: CASSSLRTGHQFF. This chain connects TRBV11-2 to TRBJ2-1; 8 nucleotides line up with TRBD1. The germline V gene encodes CDR1 SGHAT and CDR2 FQNNGV. The J segment lost 13 bases and the V segment lost 4 bases, leaving 9 bases of the junction unmatched. The CDR3 is 13 residues long.

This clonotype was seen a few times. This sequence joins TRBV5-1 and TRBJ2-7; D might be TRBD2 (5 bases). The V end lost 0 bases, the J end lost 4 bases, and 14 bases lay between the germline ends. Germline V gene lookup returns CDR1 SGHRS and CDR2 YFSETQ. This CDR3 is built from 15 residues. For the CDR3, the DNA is TGCGCCAGCAGCTTGGGGCTCGTGGGCGGGTACGAGCAGTACTTC. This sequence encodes CASSLGLVGGYEQYF.

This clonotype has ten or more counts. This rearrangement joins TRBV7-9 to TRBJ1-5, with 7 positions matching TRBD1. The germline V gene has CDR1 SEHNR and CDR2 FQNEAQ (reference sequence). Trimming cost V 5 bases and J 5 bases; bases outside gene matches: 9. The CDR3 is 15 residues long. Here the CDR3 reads CASSPTGAGDQPQHF. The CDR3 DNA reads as TGTGCCAGCAGCCCTACAGGGGCTGGGGATCAGCCCCAGCATTTT.

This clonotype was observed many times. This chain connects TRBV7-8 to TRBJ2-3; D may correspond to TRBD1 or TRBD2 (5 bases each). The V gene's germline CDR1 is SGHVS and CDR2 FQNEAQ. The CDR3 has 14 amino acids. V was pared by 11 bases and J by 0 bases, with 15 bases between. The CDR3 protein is CALTRGPSTDTQYF. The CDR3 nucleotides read TGTGCCCTGACCCGGGGACCAAGCACAGATACGCAGTATTTT. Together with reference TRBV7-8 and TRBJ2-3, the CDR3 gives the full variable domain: GAGVSQSPRYKVAKRGQDVALRCDPISGHVSLFWYQQALGQGPEFLTYFQNEAQLDKSGLPSDRFFAERPEGSVSTLKIQRTQQEDSAVYLCALTRGPSTDTQYFGPGTRLTVL.